This record looks at one T cell receptor (beta chain) sequence and its context. The record originates from a study of control samples from healthy donors and cancer patients. V gave up 6 bases and J gave up 6 bases, with 13 bases separating them. Per germline, CDR1 MNHEY and CDR2 SMNVEV (reference sequence). This CDR3 comprises 13 residues. Sequencing used immunoSEQ multiplex PCR; TCRdb keeps in-frame clones, though not all of them. There are about 160,000 clones in the sample; 96% occur only once, and over 1% lies in the top ten. This chain uses TRBV27 with TRBJ2-3; TRBD1 might be the D (6 bases). The receptor comes from a woman aged 25 to 39 in good health. Material: blood. CDR3 protein: CASRPQGWDTQYF. The CDR3, as DNA: TGTGCCAGCAGACCACAGGGTTGGGATACGCAGTATTTT.